This T cell receptor (beta chain) was sequenced during a study of identical twins. Overall study findings and caveats: Whereas memory repertoires showed no such difference, abundant cord blood beta clonotypes carried fewer insertions. It was out-of-frame TCR alpha sharing in monozygotic twins that models underestimated.

CDR1 and CDR2 (germline): SGHDT, YYEEEE. V was pared by 4 bases and J by 6 bases, with 2 bases of the junction left unmatched. The CDR3 spans 12 residues. The donor group consisted entirely of healthy Caucasians. Using its own MiXCR run on the 5' RACE reads, TCRdb lists one record per CDR3 protein. The repertoire holds approximately 410,000 distinct CDR3 sequences, 18% seen once, with approximately 12% in the top ten. This clonotype has ten or more counts. Its antigen is unidentified. The chain combines TRBV5-6 with TRBJ2-3, with 7 bases lining up with TRBD1. This receptor was identified in a middle-aged man in good health. The sequencing sample was made of naive T cells sorted from blood. The CDR3 region is CASSQTGDTQYF. The DNA for the CDR3 is TGTGCCAGCAGCCAGACAGGGGATACGCAGTATTTT.